A single TCR beta chain is shown here with its context. Its antigen remains unidentified. These data belong to a study of T cell responses to AZD1222 COVID-19 vaccine. General observations from the study: Spike as a whole was targeted by vaccine-associated CD4 TCRs, dominant at 160-218 and 743-854. Spike-specific TCR repertoires showed rising breadth and depth after two AZD1222 doses. Donors, mostly white British, included more females; clonal diversity was possibly underestimated. Repertoire collection took place solely once the T cell response had peaked.

Trimming stripped 3 bases from V and 11 bases from J, with 11 bases between. Germline CDR1 ENHRY, CDR2 SYGVKD. The CDR3 has 12 amino acids. This table comes from immunoSEQ multiplex PCR, and its TCRdb copy is limited to in-frame clones, with some not included. The sample holds over 100,000 clones, approximately 85% seen once. The rearrangement joins TRBV10-3 to TRBJ1-3; D not resolved. Sequenced material: peripheral blood, taken 28 days after the second dose of the MenACWY control vaccine. This clonotype originated in an adult who received the MenACWY meningococcal vaccine as a control. The CDR3 loop reads CAISERPTPIYF. The DNA of the CDR3 is TGTGCCATCAGTGAAAGGCCGACCCCCATATATTTT.